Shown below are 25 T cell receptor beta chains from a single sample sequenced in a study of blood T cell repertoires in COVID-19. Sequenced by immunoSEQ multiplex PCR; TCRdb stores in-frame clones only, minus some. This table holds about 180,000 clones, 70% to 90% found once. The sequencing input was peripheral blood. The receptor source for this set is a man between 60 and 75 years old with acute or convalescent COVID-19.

The CDR3 region has the DNA TGTGCCAGCAGCGTCGGGGGAGGTAATGAGCAGTTCTTC. It specifies CASSVGGGNEQFF. The gene calls are TRBV9 and TRBJ2-1, with D possibly being TRBD2 (6 bases). The CDR3 loop spans 13 amino acids. Germline V CDR1 and CDR2: SGDLS, YYNGEE. Trimming removed 2 bases at V and 7 bases at J, with 10 bases between.

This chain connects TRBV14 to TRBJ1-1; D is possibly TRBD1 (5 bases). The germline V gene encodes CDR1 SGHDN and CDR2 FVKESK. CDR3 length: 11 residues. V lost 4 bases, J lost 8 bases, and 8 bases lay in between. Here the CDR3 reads CASSLRGEAFF. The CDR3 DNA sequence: TGTGCCAGCAGCCTAAGGGGAGAAGCTTTCTTT. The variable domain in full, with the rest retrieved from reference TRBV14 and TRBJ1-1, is EAGVTQFPSHSVIEKGQTVTLRCDPISGHDNLYWYRRVMGKEIKFLLHFVKESKQDESGMPNNRFLAERTGGTYSTLKVQPAELEDSGVYFCASSLRGEAFFGQGTRLTVV.

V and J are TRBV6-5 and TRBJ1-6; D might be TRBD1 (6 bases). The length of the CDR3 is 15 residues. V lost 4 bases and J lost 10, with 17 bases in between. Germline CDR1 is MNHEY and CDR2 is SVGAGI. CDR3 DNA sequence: TGTGCCAGCAGTTTCAGGGGTGGGGTAGGATCACCCCTCCACTTT. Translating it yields CASSFRGGVGSPLHF.

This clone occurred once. The CDR3 DNA is TGTGCCAGCAGTCTCCTTACTAGCGTGAGCTCCTACAATGAGCAGTTCTTC. This gives the protein CASSLLTSVSSYNEQFF. The chain carries TRBV27 and TRBJ2-1, with 7 nucleotides matching TRBD2. CDR3 length equals 17 residues. Germline lookup yields CDR1 MNHEY and CDR2 SMNVEV (reference sequence). V was pared by 5 bases and J by 0 bases, with 10 bases of the junction left unmatched.

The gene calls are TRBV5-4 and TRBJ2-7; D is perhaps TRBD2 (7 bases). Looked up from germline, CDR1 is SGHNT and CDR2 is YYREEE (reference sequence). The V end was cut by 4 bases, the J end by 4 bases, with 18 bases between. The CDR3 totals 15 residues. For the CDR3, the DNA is TGTGCCAGCAGCGATAATGGGGGGGCGAGTTACGAGCAGTACTTC. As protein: CASSDNGGASYEQYF.

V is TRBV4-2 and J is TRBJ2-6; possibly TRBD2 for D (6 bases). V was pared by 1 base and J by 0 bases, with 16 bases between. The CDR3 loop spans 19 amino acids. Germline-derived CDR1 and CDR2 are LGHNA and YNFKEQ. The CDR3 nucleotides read TGTGCCAGCAGCCAAGTGGGACTCCCCTACACCTCTGGGGCCAACGTCCTGACTTTC. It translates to CASSQVGLPYTSGANVLTF.

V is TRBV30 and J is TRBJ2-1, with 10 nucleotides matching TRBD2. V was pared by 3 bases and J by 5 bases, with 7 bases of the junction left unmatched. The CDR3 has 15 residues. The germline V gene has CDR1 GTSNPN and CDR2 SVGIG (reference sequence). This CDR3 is CAWSLGTSVNNEQFF. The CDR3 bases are TGTGCCTGGAGCCTTGGGACTAGCGTAAACAATGAGCAGTTCTTC.

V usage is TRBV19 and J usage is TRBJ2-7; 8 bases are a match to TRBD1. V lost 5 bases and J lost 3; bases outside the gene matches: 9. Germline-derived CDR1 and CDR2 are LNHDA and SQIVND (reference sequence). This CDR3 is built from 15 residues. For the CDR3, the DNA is TGTGCCAGTAGTCTCCATGGGACAGGAGACTACGAGCAGTACTTC. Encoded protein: CASSLHGTGDYEQYF.

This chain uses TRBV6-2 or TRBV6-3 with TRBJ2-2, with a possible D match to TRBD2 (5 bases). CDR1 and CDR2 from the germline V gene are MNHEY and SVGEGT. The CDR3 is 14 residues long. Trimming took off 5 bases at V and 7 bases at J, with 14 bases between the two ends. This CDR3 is CASSHLGEGGELFF. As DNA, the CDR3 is TGTGCCAGCAGTCACCTGGGCGAGGGCGGGGAGCTGTTTTTT.

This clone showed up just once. DNA of the CDR3: TGTGCCAGCAGCCTGTTCCTCGGACAGGGGGCGTCCCCCGACAATGAGCAGTTCTTC. It specifies CASSLFLGQGASPDNEQFF. The chain couples TRBV7-3 to TRBJ2-1, with 11 bases lining up with TRBD1. Germline V gives CDR1 SGHTA, CDR2 FQGTGA. V lost 5 bases, J lost 5 bases, and 17 bases stayed unmatched. There are 19 residues in the CDR3.

CDR3 nucleotides: TGTGCCAGCAGGAGTTACGCCGGGGAGCTGTTTTTT. Translation gives CASRSYAGELFF. The J gene is TRBJ2-2, the V gene TRBV2, with unresolved D. Per germline, CDR1 SNHLY and CDR2 FYNNEI. V gave up 6 bases and J gave up 6 bases, with 8 bases separating them. This CDR3 spans 12 amino acids. The whole variable domain, filled in from reference TRBV2 and TRBJ2-2, reads EPEVTQTPSHQVTQMGQEVILRCVPISNHLYFYWYRQILGQKVEFLVSFYNNEISEKSEIFDDQFSVERPDGSNFTLKIRSTKLEDSAMYFCASRSYAGELFFGEGSRLTVL.

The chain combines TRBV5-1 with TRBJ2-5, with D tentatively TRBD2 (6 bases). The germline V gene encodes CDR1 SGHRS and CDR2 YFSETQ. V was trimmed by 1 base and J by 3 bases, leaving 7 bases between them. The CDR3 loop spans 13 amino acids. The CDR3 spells CASSLWGEETQYF. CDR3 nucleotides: TGCGCCAGCAGCTTGTGGGGGGAAGAGACCCAGTACTTC. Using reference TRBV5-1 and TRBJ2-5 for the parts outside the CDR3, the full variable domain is KAGVTQTPRYLIKTRGQQVTLSCSPISGHRSVSWYQQTPGQGLQFLFEYFSETQRNKGNFPGRFSGRQFSNSRSEMNVSTLELGDSALYLCASSLWGEETQYFGPGTRLLVL.

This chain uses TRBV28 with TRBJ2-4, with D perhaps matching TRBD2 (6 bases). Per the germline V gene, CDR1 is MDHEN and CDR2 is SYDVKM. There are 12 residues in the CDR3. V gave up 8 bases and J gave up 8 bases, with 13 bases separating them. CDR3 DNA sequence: TGTGCCAGCGCGTGGGGAGGAGACATTCAGTACTTC. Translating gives CASAWGGDIQYF.

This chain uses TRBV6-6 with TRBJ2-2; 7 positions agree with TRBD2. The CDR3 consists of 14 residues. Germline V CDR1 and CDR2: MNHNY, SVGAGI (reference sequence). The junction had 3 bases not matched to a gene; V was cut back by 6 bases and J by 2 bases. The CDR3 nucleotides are TGTGCCAGCAGGGCTAGCGGTAACACCGGGGAGCTGTTTTTT. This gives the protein CASRASGNTGELFF.

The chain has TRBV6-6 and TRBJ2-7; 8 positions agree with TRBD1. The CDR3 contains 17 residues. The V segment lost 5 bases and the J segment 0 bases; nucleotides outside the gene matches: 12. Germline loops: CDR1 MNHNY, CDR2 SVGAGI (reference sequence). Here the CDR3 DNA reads TGTGCCAGCAGTCGCGGGACAGCAACAGGGGGCTCCTACGAGCAGTACTTC. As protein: CASSRGTATGGSYEQYF.

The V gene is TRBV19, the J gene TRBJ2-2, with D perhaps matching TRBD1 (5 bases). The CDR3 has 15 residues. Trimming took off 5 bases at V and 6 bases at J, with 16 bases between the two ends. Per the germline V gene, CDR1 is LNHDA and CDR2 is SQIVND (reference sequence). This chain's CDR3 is CASSFTSGSAGELFF. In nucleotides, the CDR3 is TGTGCCAGTAGTTTCACCTCAGGGTCGGCCGGGGAGCTGTTTTTT.

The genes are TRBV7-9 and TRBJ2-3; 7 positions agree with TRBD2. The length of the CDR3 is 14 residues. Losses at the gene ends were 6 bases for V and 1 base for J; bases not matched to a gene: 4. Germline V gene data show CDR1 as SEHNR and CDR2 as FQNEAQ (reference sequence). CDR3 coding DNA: TGTGCCAGCAGACGGACTAGTGGCACAGATACGCAGTATTTT. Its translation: CASRRTSGTDTQYF.

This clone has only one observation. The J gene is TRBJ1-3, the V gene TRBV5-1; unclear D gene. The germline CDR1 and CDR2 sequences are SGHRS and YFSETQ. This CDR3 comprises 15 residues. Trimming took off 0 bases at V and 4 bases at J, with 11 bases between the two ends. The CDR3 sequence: CASSLGGVEGNTIYF. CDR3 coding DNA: TGCGCCAGCAGCTTGGGAGGCGTTGAAGGAAACACCATATATTTT.

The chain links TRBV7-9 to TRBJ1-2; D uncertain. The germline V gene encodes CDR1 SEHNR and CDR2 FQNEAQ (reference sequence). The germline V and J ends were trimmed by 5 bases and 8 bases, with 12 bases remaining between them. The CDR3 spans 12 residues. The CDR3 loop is CASSPRGNGYTF. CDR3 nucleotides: TGTGCCAGCAGCCCCCGGGGTAACGGCTACACCTTC.

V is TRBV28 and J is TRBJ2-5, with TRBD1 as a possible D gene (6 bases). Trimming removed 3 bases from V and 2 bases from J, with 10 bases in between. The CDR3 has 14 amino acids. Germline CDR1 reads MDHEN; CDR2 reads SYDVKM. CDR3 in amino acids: CASSLGQLQETQYF. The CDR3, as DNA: TGTGCCAGCAGTTTGGGACAACTGCAAGAGACCCAGTACTTC.

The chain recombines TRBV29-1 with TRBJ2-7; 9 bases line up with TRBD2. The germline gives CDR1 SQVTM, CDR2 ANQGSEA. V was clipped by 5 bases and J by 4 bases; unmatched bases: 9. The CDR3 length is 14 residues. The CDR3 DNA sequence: TGCAGCGTTCCATCTGTGGCGGGAGGGTACGAGCAGTACTTC. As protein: CSVPSVAGGYEQYF.

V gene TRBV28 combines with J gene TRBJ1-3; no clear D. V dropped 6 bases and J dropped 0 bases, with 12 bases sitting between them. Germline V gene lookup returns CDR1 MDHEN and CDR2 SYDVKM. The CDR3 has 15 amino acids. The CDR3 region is CASSFPGVSGNTIYF. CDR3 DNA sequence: TGTGCCAGCAGCTTTCCCGGGGTCTCTGGAAACACCATATATTTT.

CDR3 region: CASSFSDRASGTEAFF. Here the CDR3 DNA reads TGTGCCAGCAGTTTCTCGGACAGGGCCTCGGGCACTGAAGCTTTCTTT. The chain recombines TRBV28 with TRBJ1-1; 8 nucleotides align to TRBD1. The germline gives CDR1 MDHEN, CDR2 SYDVKM. The CDR3 loop spans 16 amino acids. After removal of 3 bases from V and 4 bases from J, the junction contained 10 bases not matched to a gene.

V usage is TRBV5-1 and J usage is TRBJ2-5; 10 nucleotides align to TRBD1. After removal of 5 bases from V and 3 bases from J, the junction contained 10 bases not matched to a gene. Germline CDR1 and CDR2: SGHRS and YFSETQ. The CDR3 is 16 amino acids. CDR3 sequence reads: CASRLGTGAIEETQYF. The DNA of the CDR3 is TGCGCCAGCAGACTAGGGACAGGGGCCATCGAAGAGACCCAGTACTTC.

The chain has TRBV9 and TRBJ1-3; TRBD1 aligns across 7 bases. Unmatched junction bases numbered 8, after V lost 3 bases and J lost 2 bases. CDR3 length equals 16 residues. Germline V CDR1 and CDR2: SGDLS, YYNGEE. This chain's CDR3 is CASSAPGTVAGNTIYF. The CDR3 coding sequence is TGTGCCAGCAGCGCCCCAGGGACAGTCGCTGGAAACACCATATATTTT.